This record concerns one T cell receptor beta chain sequence. The entry originates in a study of early T cells in non-severe SARS-CoV-2 infection. Trimming stripped 8 bases from V and 2 bases from J, with 6 bases between. CDR3 length equals 11 residues. CDR1 is MGHDK and CDR2 is SYGVNS in the germline V gene. TCRdb ran MiXCR on the 5' RACE reads and lists one entry per CDR3 protein. This table has about 35,000 distinct CDR3 sequences, 4.5% to 7% appearing once. The sequencing used whole blood, collected at baseline. V and J are TRBV25-1 and TRBJ1-1, with D uncertain. This TCR was sampled from an adult who was a healthcare worker with PCR-confirmed SARS-CoV-2 infection or an uninfected control (not recorded which). The CDR3 protein is CASGENTEAFF. Written as DNA, the CDR3 is TGTGCCAGCGGGGAAAACACTGAAGCTTTCTTT.